These 24 T cell receptor beta chains were sequenced from one sample in a study of CD8+ T cells in alopecia areata. Described treatment: oral pan-JAK inhibitor, 5-10 mg twice daily. RNA, once extracted, was reverse transcribed into cDNA for use as the sequencing template. The assay was immunoSEQ multiplex PCR, and TCRdb's table has in-frame clones only and misses some. Of about 300,000 clones detected, roughly 64% appear once; the ten largest clones hold approximately 2%. The material was CD4+ T cells sorted from blood, obtained at week 24, from a patient treated with tofacitinib. Receptors originate from a human donor with alopecia areata.

This clone was counted a few times. The V call is TRBV29-1, the J call TRBJ2-1; the D call may be TRBD1 or TRBD2 (5 bases each). Germline-derived CDR1 and CDR2 are SQVTM and ANQGSEA. The CDR3 has 15 residues. Trimming took 2 bases from V and 7 from J, leaving 18 bases between them. DNA of the CDR3: TGCAGCGTTGAAACGGGACGGGGCGGTGGGAATGAGCAGTTCTTC. Amino acids: CSVETGRGGGNEQFF.

This clone was counted only a few times. This chain uses TRBV28 with TRBJ2-7, with D perhaps matching TRBD1 (6 bases). The CDR3 runs to 12 residues. Germline V gene data show CDR1 as MDHEN and CDR2 as SYDVKM. Between the trimmed V and J ends, which lost 4 bases and 3 bases, there was a span of 7 bases. The CDR3 region is CASSYRDYEQYF. The DNA for the CDR3 is TGTGCCAGCAGTTACAGGGACTACGAGCAGTACTTC.

The table lists this clone with a few counts. The chain joins TRBV27 to TRBJ1-5, with a possible D match to TRBD1 (6 bases). CDR3 length equals 14 residues. The germline V gene encodes CDR1 MNHEY and CDR2 SMNVEV (reference sequence). Trimming shortened V by 2 bases and J by 6 bases, and 11 bases separated the two germline ends. DNA for the CDR3: TGTGCCAGCAGTTTAAGGGGGGGGTTTCAGCCCCAGCATTTT. Its protein product is CASSLRGGFQPQHF.

This clone was seen a handful of times. The chain carries TRBV23-1 and TRBJ2-3; maybe TRBD1 (5 bases). TRBV23-1 is an ORF, and what it does is uncertain. The CDR3 is made up of 14 amino acids. The V and J ends lost 0 bases and 7 bases respectively, with 11 bases between them. CDR3 amino acids: CASSQSPRVNTQYF. The DNA for the CDR3 is TGCGCCAGCAGTCAATCCCCCAGGGTCAATACGCAGTATTTT.

The rearrangement links TRBV29-1 to TRBJ1-1; D gene ambiguous. Per germline, CDR1 SQVTM and CDR2 ANQGSEA. V was clipped by 2 bases and J by 11 bases, with 18 bases between them. The CDR3 loop spans 13 amino acids. The CDR3 DNA follows: TGCAGCGTTGAACCCCAGGCAACCAGGCTGGCTTTCTTT. It encodes CSVEPQATRLAFF.

This sequence joins TRBV9 and TRBJ1-6; D not resolved. Germline values: CDR1 SGDLS, CDR2 YYNGEE. V gave up 3 bases and J gave up 8 bases, with 12 bases separating them. This CDR3 comprises 14 residues. CDR3 protein: CASSETIGDSPLHF. The CDR3 DNA reads as TGTGCCAGCAGCGAGACGATCGGAGATTCACCCCTCCACTTT.

This sequence joins TRBV4-2 and TRBJ2-3; D may be TRBD2 (6 bases). The CDR3 length is 15 residues. CDR1 and CDR2 from the germline V gene are LGHNA and YNFKEQ. V was pared by 0 bases and J by 3 bases, with 10 bases between. The CDR3 bases are TGTGCCAGCAGCCAAGATCAAGGAGGGACAGATACGCAGTATTTT. The encoded protein is CASSQDQGGTDTQYF.

This clone has just a few counts. V and J are TRBV28 and TRBJ1-4; D ambiguous. The CDR3 is made up of 16 amino acids. The germline V gene encodes CDR1 MDHEN and CDR2 SYDVKM. Trimming took 5 bases from V and 0 from J, leaving 13 bases between them. The CDR3 sequence: CASSAQDSTTNEKLFF. The CDR3 DNA follows: TGTGCCAGCAGTGCCCAGGATTCGACAACTAATGAAAAACTGTTTTTT. Together with reference TRBV28 and TRBJ1-4, the CDR3 gives the full variable domain: DVKVTQSSRYLVKRTGEKVFLECVQDMDHENMFWYRQDPGLGLRLIYFSYDVKMKEKGDIPEGYSVSREKKERFSLILESASTNQTSMYLCASSAQDSTTNEKLFFGSGTQLSVL.

The CDR3 DNA reads TGTGCCGGGCTAGCGGGGGGGTTCTCCTACAATGAGCAGTTCTTC. Protein: CAGLAGGFSYNEQFF. V is TRBV30 and J is TRBJ2-1; 12 nucleotides match TRBD2. V was clipped by 8 bases and J by 0 bases; unmatched bases: 5. Germline V gene data show CDR1 as GTSNPN and CDR2 as SVGIG (reference sequence). The CDR3 runs 15 residues.

The CDR3 is CASSRGAGFPDTQYF. Written as DNA, the CDR3 is TGTGCCAGTAGTAGGGGGGCAGGGTTTCCAGATACGCAGTATTTT. The genes are TRBV19 and TRBJ2-3; D possibly uses TRBD1 or TRBD2 (6 bases each). Germline V lookup: CDR1 LNHDA, CDR2 SQIVND (reference sequence). V lost 4 bases and J lost 4, with 15 bases in between. The CDR3 consists of 15 residues.

The chain joins TRBV7-3 to TRBJ1-5, with D perhaps matching TRBD1 (6 bases). Germline CDR1 reads SGHTA; CDR2 reads FQGTGA. The CDR3 has 13 amino acids. Trimming pared 5 bases from V and 4 bases from J, leaving 9 bases between. CDR3 loop: CASSRGQNQPQHF. CDR3 in DNA: TGTGCCAGCAGCCGCGGACAGAATCAGCCCCAGCATTTT.

This clone appeared a few times. The rearrangement joins TRBV29-1 to TRBJ1-1; maybe TRBD1 (6 bases). This CDR3 has 14 amino acids. The V gene lost 6 bases and the J gene lost 4 bases, with 18 bases spanning the gap. CDR1 and CDR2 from the germline V gene are SQVTM and ANQGSEA. Written as DNA, the CDR3 is TGCAGCGTCCTTGGACTTCAAGGGGGCACTGAAGCTTTCTTT. Translation: CSVLGLQGGTEAFF.

This clone was seen more than once but under ten times. The chain employs TRBV11-2 and TRBJ2-1; no clear D. This CDR3 contains 14 residues. Germline CDR1 SGHAT, CDR2 FQNNGV. Trimming stripped 5 bases from V and 1 base from J, with 9 bases between. CDR3 sequence reads: CASSPRYSYNEQFF. CDR3 coding DNA: TGTGCCAGCAGCCCGAGATATTCCTACAATGAGCAGTTCTTC.

The J gene is TRBJ2-3, the V gene TRBV9; either TRBD1 or TRBD2 may supply D (5 bases each). Germline CDR1 reads SGDLS; CDR2 reads YYNGEE. V was pared by 3 bases and J by 4 bases, with 18 bases between. The CDR3 covers 16 residues. CDR3 nucleotides: TGTGCCAGCAGCGGAACCGGGACGCCGTTAGCAGATACGCAGTATTTT. Translated: CASSGTGTPLADTQYF.

J is TRBJ2-5 and V is TRBV6-1; 9 bases agree with TRBD1. Looked up from germline, CDR1 is MNHNS and CDR2 is SASEGT. CDR3 length: 14 amino acids. With V trimmed by 6 bases and J by 5 bases, 7 bases remained unmatched. The chain's CDR3 is CASRTGGAGETQYF. For the CDR3, the DNA is TGTGCCAGCAGGACAGGGGGAGCTGGGGAGACCCAGTACTTC.

This clone came up once. The chain is built from TRBV5-4 and TRBJ2-1, with no clear D. This CDR3 is 14 amino acids long. Germline V gene sequence: CDR1 SGHNT, CDR2 YYREEE (reference sequence). Trimming cost V 0 bases and J 8 bases, with 12 bases left between them. CDR3: CASSLEASLYEQFF. In DNA, the CDR3 is TGTGCCAGCAGCTTGGAAGCTTCCCTTTATGAGCAGTTCTTC. Full variable domain (rest looked up from reference TRBV5-4 and TRBJ2-1): ETGVTQSPTHLIKTRGQQVTLRCSSQSGHNTVSWYQQALGQGPQFIFQYYREEENGRGNFPPRFSGLQFPNYSSELNVNALELDDSALYLCASSLEASLYEQFFGPGTRLTVL.

A word on this clone: The junction departs from the called germline gene at one end, perhaps through a read error. The gene calls are TRBV30 and TRBJ1-4; weak D call: TRBD1 (5 bases). CDR1 GTSNPN and CDR2 SVGIG come from the germline V gene (reference sequence). The CDR3 has 13 residues. CDR3 region: CAWSVQGVENLFF. DNA for the CDR3: TGTGCCTGGAGTGTGCAGGGAGTAGAAAATCTGTTTTTT.

This clone was seen more than once but under ten times. The chain carries TRBV5-4 and TRBJ2-5; 7 bases are a match to TRBD2. CDR3 length: 14 residues. The V gene end was trimmed by 7 bases and the J gene end by 0 bases; junction bases not matched to a gene: 6. Germline V gives CDR1 SGHNT, CDR2 YYREEE (reference sequence). Here the CDR3 DNA reads TGTGCCAGCGGAGCGGGGCGGTACCAAGAGACCCAGTACTTC. Its translation: CASGAGRYQETQYF.

In this sample, this clone turned up a few times. J is TRBJ1-1 and V is TRBV28; D is undetermined. The V end lost 7 bases, the J end lost 7 bases, and 19 bases lay between the germline ends. The germline CDR1 and CDR2 sequences are MDHEN and SYDVKM. The CDR3 covers 14 residues. CDR3: CASTQITTRDEAFF. The CDR3 DNA sequence: TGTGCCAGCACACAAATTACGACGAGGGATGAAGCTTTCTTT.

V usage is TRBV6-5 and J usage is TRBJ1-2, with TRBD1 as a possible D gene (5 bases). The CDR3 consists of 13 residues. The germline V gene encodes CDR1 MNHEY and CDR2 SVGAGI. V was trimmed by 2 bases and J by 8 bases, leaving 12 bases between them. The CDR3 sequence is CASSYVGEGGYTF. CDR3 sequence (DNA): TGTGCCAGCAGTTACGTCGGGGAGGGGGGCTACACCTTC.

The chain combines TRBV29-1 with TRBJ2-4; D not resolved. Between the trimmed V and J ends, which lost 0 bases and 5 bases, there was a span of 5 bases. This CDR3 has 12 residues. Germline V gene data show CDR1 as SQVTM and CDR2 as ANQGSEA. CDR3 in DNA: TGCAGCGTTGAAGATAACCAAAACATTCAGTACTTC. Its translation: CSVEDNQNIQYF.

The chain uses TRBV5-6 and TRBJ2-5, with D perhaps being TRBD1 or TRBD2 (5 bases each). CDR1 and CDR2 from the germline V gene are SGHDT and YYEEEE. CDR3 size: 13 residues. V gave up 5 bases and J gave up 5 bases, with 13 bases separating them. The DNA for the CDR3 is TGTGCCAGCAGACGGGACCTCCGGGAGACCCAGTACTTC. Its protein product is CASRRDLRETQYF.

This clone was detected only a few times. The chain's CDR3 is CASSFGNSNQPQHF. The CDR3 DNA reads TGTGCCAGCAGTTTTGGGAATAGCAATCAGCCCCAGCATTTT. The V and J genes are TRBV28 and TRBJ1-5; D remains unclear. The CDR3 totals 14 residues. The ends were cut back, 3 bases at V and 0 bases at J, with 6 bases in the middle. CDR1 is MDHEN, CDR2 SYDVKM, per germline. Looking up the rest from reference TRBV28 and TRBJ1-5 gives the full variable domain: DVKVTQSSRYLVKRTGEKVFLECVQDMDHENMFWYRQDPGLGLRLIYFSYDVKMKEKGDIPEGYSVSREKKERFSLILESASTNQTSMYLCASSFGNSNQPQHFGDGTRLSIL.

This clone came up once. The rearrangement uses TRBV6-6 and TRBJ1-2, with 10 bases lining up with TRBD1. The germline CDR1 and CDR2 sequences are MNHNY and SVGAGI (reference sequence). After removal of 6 bases from V and 6 bases from J, the junction contained 4 bases not matched to a gene. CDR3 size: 13 residues. CDR3 sequence: CASRGTGEDGYTF. For the CDR3, the DNA is TGTGCCAGCAGAGGGACAGGGGAGGATGGCTACACCTTC.